Below are 20 T cell receptor beta chains sequenced from a single sample in a study of shared clonotypes between healthy human individuals. The repertoire was sequenced with immunoSEQ multiplex PCR; TCRdb's copy has only in-frame clones and lacks some. The sample lists about 2 million clones; less than 95% were seen once. CD8 cells classed as naive were CD45RO-negative and positively selected for CCR7, excluding terminally differentiated effector memory CD45RA+ cells. Material: naive CD8+ T cells sorted from blood. The receptors originated from a man in his late teens or twenties in good health.

V gene TRBV11-1 combines with J gene TRBJ2-7; D remains unclear. V was shortened by 1 base and J by 3 bases, with 10 bases between the two germline ends. From germline, CDR1 is SGHAT and CDR2 FQDESV (reference sequence). The CDR3 runs to 14 residues. The CDR3 is CASSLGYGLYEQYF. In DNA form, the CDR3 reads TGTGCCAGCAGCTTAGGGTACGGCCTCTACGAGCAGTACTTC.

This rearrangement joins TRBV9 to TRBJ1-5; the match to TRBD1 covers 7 bases. CDR3 length: 13 residues. Germline V gene sequence: CDR1 SGDLS, CDR2 YYNGEE. The V gene end was trimmed by 3 bases and the J gene end by 6 bases; junction bases not matched to a gene: 3. CDR3 in amino acids: CASSGYRGQPQHF. In DNA form, the CDR3 reads TGTGCCAGCAGCGGCTACAGGGGTCAGCCCCAGCATTTT.

The chain links TRBV6-5 to TRBJ1-2, with D unresolved. The CDR3 is 15 residues long. CDR1 and CDR2 (germline): MNHEY, SVGAGI. The germline V and J ends were trimmed by 6 bases and 1 base, with 15 bases remaining between them. As DNA, the CDR3 is TGTGCCAGCAGCCAACCCGCGACGGGTAACTATGGCTACACCTTC. As protein: CASSQPATGNYGYTF.

This clone was counted once. The chain links TRBV7-6 to TRBJ2-1; TRBD2 matches 11 bases. The V gene's germline CDR1 is SGHVS and CDR2 FNYEAQ. V was pared by 2 bases and J by 0 bases, with 6 bases of the junction left unmatched. The CDR3 runs 18 residues. The CDR3 region has the DNA TGTGCCAGCAGCTTAAGTCCTACTAGCGGGGGCTCCTACAATGAGCAGTTCTTC. This sequence encodes CASSLSPTSGGSYNEQFF.

The J gene is TRBJ2-2, the V gene TRBV14; D call uncertain. V lost 5 bases to trimming and J lost 5 bases, with 12 bases between them. CDR3 length equals 14 residues. Germline assignment: CDR1 SGHDN and CDR2 FVKESK. The CDR3 loop reads CASSSTLKTGELFF. As DNA, the CDR3 is TGTGCCAGCAGCTCTACGTTAAAGACCGGGGAGCTGTTTTTT.

V and J are TRBV19 and TRBJ1-2, with D hard to call. CDR3 length equals 13 residues. Looked up from germline, CDR1 is LNHDA and CDR2 is SQIVND (reference sequence). V shed 5 bases and J shed 5 bases, with 12 bases lying between them. This CDR3 is CASSLQVEYGYTF. In DNA form, the CDR3 reads TGTGCCAGTAGTCTCCAAGTGGAGTATGGCTACACCTTC.

This clone was detected once. Other nucleotide sequences in the sample specify the same CDR3. The chain recombines TRBV27 with TRBJ2-7; no definite D call. The CDR3 is 13 amino acids. CDR1 is MNHEY, CDR2 SMNVEV, per germline (reference sequence). Between the trimmed V and J ends, which lost 5 bases and 0 bases, there was a span of 8 bases. The CDR3, as DNA: TGTGCCAGCAGTCTTCTAGACTCCTACGAGCAGTACTTC. It encodes CASSLLDSYEQYF.

The gene calls are TRBV6-5 and TRBJ1-1; D not resolved. This CDR3 has 12 residues. V lost 11 bases and J lost 1, with 11 bases in between. From germline, CDR1 is MNHEY and CDR2 SVGAGI. The CDR3 DNA is TGTGCCGCTGCGGCGGGGAACACTGAAGCTTTCTTT. Translating it yields CAAAAGNTEAFF.

The chain joins TRBV5-4 to TRBJ2-7; no reliable D call. V gave up 3 bases and J gave up 0 bases, with 10 bases separating them. Germline V lookup: CDR1 SGHNT, CDR2 YYREEE (reference sequence). CDR3 length equals 14 residues. This CDR3 is CASSYLGGSYEQYF. The CDR3, as DNA: TGTGCCAGCAGCTACTTAGGTGGCTCCTACGAGCAGTACTTC. Full variable domain (outside the CDR3, taken from reference TRBV5-4 and TRBJ2-7): ETGVTQSPTHLIKTRGQQVTLRCSSQSGHNTVSWYQQALGQGPQFIFQYYREEENGRGNFPPRFSGLQFPNYSSELNVNALELDDSALYLCASSYLGGSYEQYFGPGTRLTVT.

This sequence joins TRBV6-1 and TRBJ2-7, with 8 bases lining up with TRBD1. Unmatched junction bases numbered 3, after V lost 4 bases and J lost 1 base. The germline CDR1 and CDR2 sequences are MNHNS and SASEGT. CDR3 length equals 14 residues. Here the CDR3 reads CASSARTGSYEQYF. The DNA of the CDR3 is TGTGCCAGCAGTGCCAGGACAGGGTCCTACGAGCAGTACTTC.

The chain combines TRBV6-6 with TRBJ2-7; the D gene could be TRBD1 or TRBD2 (5 bases each). V gave up 2 bases and J gave up 3 bases, with 14 bases separating them. Germline CDR1 is MNHNY and CDR2 is SVGAGI (reference sequence). CDR3 length: 15 amino acids. As DNA, the CDR3 is TGTGCCAGCAGTTACGGAAGGGACCCAGGCTACGAGCAGTACTTC. Its translation is CASSYGRDPGYEQYF.

The chain is built from TRBV5-4 and TRBJ2-1; TRBD2 aligns across 8 bases. CDR1 is SGHNT and CDR2 is YYREEE in the germline V gene (reference sequence). V dropped 9 bases and J dropped 4; count of bases not matched to a gene: 6. The CDR3 runs to 13 residues. The CDR3: CATGTRGYNEQFF. Written as DNA, the CDR3 is TGTGCCACCGGGACTAGAGGGTACAATGAGCAGTTCTTC.

A few counts support this clone. The sample holds other DNA sequences that translate to the same CDR3. The chain is built from TRBV2 and TRBJ1-1; D is ambiguous. This CDR3 is 11 amino acids long. V dropped 10 bases and J dropped 0 bases, with 6 bases sitting between them. Germline values: CDR1 SNHLY, CDR2 FYNNEI. CDR3 nucleotides: TGTGCCACTCTTGTGAACACTGAAGCTTTCTTT. Amino acid sequence: CATLVNTEAFF.

The V gene is TRBV7-9, the J gene TRBJ2-5; D ambiguous. Germline CDR1 is SEHNR and CDR2 is FQNEAQ (reference sequence). The CDR3 totals 17 residues. The V and J ends lost 2 bases and 2 bases respectively, with 18 bases between them. The CDR3 DNA follows: TGTGCCAGCAGCTTATTTCCTGCCAGCCTAGAACAAGAGACCCAGTACTTC. Translation: CASSLFPASLEQETQYF.

The table lists this clone with a count of one. The chain links TRBV7-9 to TRBJ2-1; 11 bases match TRBD2. This CDR3 is built from 13 residues. The junction had 5 bases not matched to a gene; V was cut back by 4 bases and J by 12 bases. Germline V gene sequence: CDR1 SEHNR, CDR2 FQNEAQ (reference sequence). CDR3 nucleotide sequence: TGTGCCAGCAGCTCCAAGACTAGCGGGGCGCAGTTCTTC. Protein product: CASSSKTSGAQFF.

J is TRBJ2-7 and V is TRBV25-1; D gene unclear. CDR1 MGHDK and CDR2 SYGVNS come from the germline V gene. This CDR3 contains 15 residues. With 6 bases removed from V and 1 base from J, the gap between germline ends came to 16 bases. CDR3 DNA sequence: TGTGCCAGCAGACTCGAAGGTTTAGGGTCCTACGAGCAGTACTTC. Protein: CASRLEGLGSYEQYF.

The V gene is TRBV4-3, the J gene TRBJ2-5; 8 bases are shared with TRBD2. The CDR3 length is 17 residues. Trimming took 1 base from V and 2 from J; bases not matched to a gene: 9. Looked up from germline, CDR1 is LGHNA and CDR2 is YSLEER. CDR3 sequence reads: CASSQGVVAGQQETQYF. In DNA form, the CDR3 reads TGCGCCAGCAGCCAAGGGGTGGTAGCGGGGCAACAAGAGACCCAGTACTTC.

Points on this clone: One base away lies a much larger clone, so this may be a sequencing read error. The identical CDR3 is also encoded by other nucleotide sequences in the sample. V gene TRBV27 combines with J gene TRBJ1-1; the D is unclear. The germline V gene encodes CDR1 MNHEY and CDR2 SMNVEV (reference sequence). This CDR3 is built from 13 residues. V was clipped by 3 bases and J by 1 base, with 6 bases between them. This CDR3 reads CASSFSENTEAFF. The CDR3, as DNA: TGTGCCAGCAGTTTCTCGGAGAACACTGAAGCTTTCTTT.

About this clone itself: Since a far larger clone is one base different, this is likely a read error. The sample contains more than one DNA sequence encoding this CDR3. The chain recombines TRBV6-5 with TRBJ1-2; D not certain. This CDR3 is built from 13 residues. From germline, CDR1 is MNHEY and CDR2 SVGAGI. The V and J ends lost 2 bases and 0 bases respectively, with 4 bases between them. The CDR3 region has the DNA TGTGCCAGCAGTTACGGCACTAACTATGGCTACACCTTC. Amino acids: CASSYGTNYGYTF.

The chain joins TRBV19 to TRBJ1-1; D not certain. Germline lookup yields CDR1 LNHDA and CDR2 SQIVND (reference sequence). The CDR3 is made up of 16 amino acids. Between the trimmed V and J ends, which lost 5 bases and 3 bases, there was a span of 19 bases. CDR3 in amino acids: CASSALSEDPHTEAFF. DNA of the CDR3: TGTGCCAGTAGTGCCCTATCCGAGGACCCCCACACTGAAGCTTTCTTT.